These T cell receptor beta chains were read from a single sample in a study of blood T cell repertoires in COVID-19. Measured with immunoSEQ multiplex PCR; TCRdb has only the in-frame clones, and not every one. The sample contains roughly 220,000 clones, around 86% of which appear only once. Material for sequencing was peripheral blood. The receptors originated from a woman older than 75 with COVID-19, enrolled during active disease. CDR3s include the opening cysteine and the closing phenylalanine or tryptophan. A D gene is named only where the DNA matches it firmly. Clone size, where shown, is once, few, many, or a class for clones that have expanded.

j_call: TRBJ1-5; clone_size: -; v_call: TRBV25-1; cdr3_length: 15; d_call: TRBD1; cdr3_nt: TGTGCCAGCAGGGACGGACAGGGATACAATCAGCCCCAGCATTTT; cdr3_aa: CASRDGQGYNQPQHF
j_call: TRBJ1-5; clone_size: -; v_call: TRBV4-2; cdr3_length: 15; d_call: -; cdr3_nt: TGTGCCAGCAGCCAAGATCGGGGGGGCCATCAGCCCCAGCATTTT; cdr3_aa: CASSQDRGGHQPQHF
j_call: TRBJ2-5; clone_size: -; v_call: TRBV5-1; cdr3_length: 13; d_call: -; cdr3_nt: TGCGCCAGCAGTCAGGGGTCCCAAGAGACCCAGTACTTC; cdr3_aa: CASSQGSQETQYF
j_call: TRBJ1-6; clone_size: -; v_call: TRBV6-5; cdr3_length: 15; d_call: -; cdr3_nt: TGTGCCAGCAGTTACCGTCGGCAGGGGCAGAAGCCCCTCCACTTT; cdr3_aa: CASSYRRQGQKPLHF
j_call: TRBJ1-1; clone_size: -; v_call: TRBV27; cdr3_length: 13; d_call: -; cdr3_nt: TGTGCCACCGCGGACAGAAGAAAGACTGAAGCTTTCTTT; cdr3_aa: CATADRRKTEAFF
j_call: TRBJ2-1; clone_size: -; v_call: TRBV20-1; cdr3_length: 15; d_call: TRBD2; cdr3_nt: TGCAGTGCTAGTGGAGCGGGAGGTACCTCAGCCGAGCAGTTCTTC; cdr3_aa: CSASGAGGTSAEQFF
j_call: TRBJ2-1; clone_size: -; v_call: TRBV18; cdr3_length: 14; d_call: TRBD2; cdr3_nt: TGTGCCAGCTCAGAGCTAGCGGGAGTGTCTGAGCAGTTCTTC; cdr3_aa: CASSELAGVSEQFF
j_call: TRBJ1-2; clone_size: -; v_call: TRBV6-5; cdr3_length: 12; d_call: -; cdr3_nt: TGTGCCAGCAGTCATACAGGATATGGCTACACCTTC; cdr3_aa: CASSHTGYGYTF
j_call: TRBJ2-5; clone_size: -; v_call: TRBV5-8; cdr3_length: 16; d_call: TRBD1; cdr3_nt: TGTGCCAGCAGCTTGGGACAGGGGCTAACGGCGGAGACCCAGTACTTC; cdr3_aa: CASSLGQGLTAETQYF
j_call: TRBJ2-5; clone_size: -; v_call: TRBV6-2/TRBV6-3; cdr3_length: 14; d_call: TRBD1; cdr3_nt: TGTGCCAGCAGTTGGGACAGGGGTTACGAGACCCAGTACTTC; cdr3_aa: CASSWDRGYETQYF
j_call: TRBJ1-6; clone_size: few; v_call: TRBV18; cdr3_length: 18; d_call: -; cdr3_nt: TGTGCCAGCTCACCATCGGAGGACCGTTCCTCCTATAATTCACCCCTCCACTTT; cdr3_aa: CASSPSEDRSSYNSPLHF
j_call: TRBJ2-6; clone_size: -; v_call: TRBV6-5; cdr3_length: 14; d_call: -; cdr3_nt: TGTGCCAGCAGTTCGCAGTCTGGGGCCAACGTCCTGACTTTC; cdr3_aa: CASSSQSGANVLTF
j_call: TRBJ1-1; clone_size: -; v_call: TRBV15; cdr3_length: 14; d_call: -; cdr3_nt: TGTGCCACCAGCAGAGATCTATTAACGACTGAAGCTTTCTTT; cdr3_aa: CATSRDLLTTEAFF
j_call: TRBJ1-4; clone_size: -; v_call: TRBV30; cdr3_length: 14; d_call: TRBD1; cdr3_nt: TGTGCCTGGAGTATGGGACAGGGGGGTGAAAAACTGTTTTTT; cdr3_aa: CAWSMGQGGEKLFF
j_call: TRBJ1-1; clone_size: -; v_call: TRBV5-1; cdr3_length: 14; d_call: TRBD1; cdr3_nt: TGCGCCAGCAGCTTAGGACAGGGCCCCACTGAAGCTTTCTTT; cdr3_aa: CASSLGQGPTEAFF
j_call: TRBJ2-1; clone_size: once; v_call: TRBV10-1; cdr3_length: 15; d_call: TRBD2; cdr3_nt: TGCGCCAGCAGCCTTACTAGCGGGGCTTACAATGAGCAGTTCTTC; cdr3_aa: CASSLTSGAYNEQFF
j_call: TRBJ1-1; clone_size: -; v_call: TRBV30; cdr3_length: 12; d_call: -; cdr3_nt: TGTGCCTGGAGTACAGTCTTGGCTGAAGCTTTCTTT; cdr3_aa: CAWSTVLAEAFF
j_call: TRBJ2-5; clone_size: -; v_call: TRBV3-1/TRBV3-2; cdr3_length: 16; d_call: TRBD2; cdr3_nt: TGTGCCAGCAGCTTAAGACTAGCGGGGGGGCGAGAGACCCAGTACTTC; cdr3_aa: CASSLRLAGGRETQYF
j_call: TRBJ1-6; clone_size: -; v_call: TRBV7-9; cdr3_length: 15; d_call: -; cdr3_nt: TGTGCCAGCAGCTTCCTGGGCTGGAATAATTCACCCCTCCACTTT; cdr3_aa: CASSFLGWNNSPLHF
j_call: TRBJ2-1; clone_size: -; v_call: TRBV5-6; cdr3_length: 15; d_call: -; cdr3_nt: TGTGCCAGCAGCTTTATAGGCAGGGGGGAGAATGAGCAGTTCTTC; cdr3_aa: CASSFIGRGENEQFF
j_call: TRBJ2-7; clone_size: -; v_call: TRBV2; cdr3_length: 13; d_call: TRBD2; cdr3_nt: TGTGCCAGCACGGGCGGGAGGAACTACGAGCAGTACTTC; cdr3_aa: CASTGGRNYEQYF
j_call: TRBJ1-1; clone_size: -; v_call: TRBV30; cdr3_length: 12; d_call: -; cdr3_nt: TGTGCCTGGAGCCAAATGAACACTGAAGCTTTCTTT; cdr3_aa: CAWSQMNTEAFF
j_call: TRBJ1-5; clone_size: -; v_call: TRBV19; cdr3_length: 16; d_call: -; cdr3_nt: TGTGCCAGTAGTCCTCCGGGACAATATGAAAGGGAGCCCCAGCATTTT; cdr3_aa: CASSPPGQYEREPQHF
j_call: TRBJ2-1; clone_size: -; v_call: TRBV14; cdr3_length: 13; d_call: -; cdr3_nt: TGTGCCAGCGGGACTGAATGGTACAATGAGCAGTTCTTC; cdr3_aa: CASGTEWYNEQFF
j_call: TRBJ1-2; clone_size: -; v_call: TRBV30; cdr3_length: 13; d_call: -; cdr3_nt: TGTGCCTGGGGCCTTCAGGGCGCCTATGGCTACACCTTC; cdr3_aa: CAWGLQGAYGYTF
j_call: TRBJ2-3; clone_size: -; v_call: TRBV6-5; cdr3_length: 12; d_call: -; cdr3_nt: TGTGCCAGCAGGCGCTCCACAGATACGCAGTATTTT; cdr3_aa: CASRRSTDTQYF
j_call: TRBJ2-6; clone_size: -; v_call: TRBV2; cdr3_length: 14; d_call: -; cdr3_nt: TGTGCCAGCAGACAAAGCTCTGGGGCCAACGTCCTGACTTTC; cdr3_aa: CASRQSSGANVLTF
j_call: TRBJ2-7; clone_size: -; v_call: TRBV3-1/TRBV3-2; cdr3_length: 13; d_call: -; cdr3_nt: TGTGCCAGCTGGACAGACGTCTCCTACGAGCAGTACTTC; cdr3_aa: CASWTDVSYEQYF